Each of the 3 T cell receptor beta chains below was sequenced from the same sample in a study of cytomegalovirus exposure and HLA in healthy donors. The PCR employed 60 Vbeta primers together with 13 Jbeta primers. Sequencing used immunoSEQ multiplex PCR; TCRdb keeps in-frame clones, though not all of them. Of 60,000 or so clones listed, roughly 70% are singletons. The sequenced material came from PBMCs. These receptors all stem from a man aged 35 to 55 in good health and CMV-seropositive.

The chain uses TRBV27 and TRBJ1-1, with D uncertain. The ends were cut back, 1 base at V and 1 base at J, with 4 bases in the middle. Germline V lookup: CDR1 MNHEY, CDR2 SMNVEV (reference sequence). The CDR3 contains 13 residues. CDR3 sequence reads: CASSLWPNTEAFF. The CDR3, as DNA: TGTGCCAGCAGTTTATGGCCGAACACTGAAGCTTTCTTT.

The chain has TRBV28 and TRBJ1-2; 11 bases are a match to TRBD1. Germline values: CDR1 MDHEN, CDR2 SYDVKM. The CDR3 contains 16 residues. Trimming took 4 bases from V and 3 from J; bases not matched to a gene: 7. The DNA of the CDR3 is TGTGCCAGCAGTTCAACTCCGGGACAGGGGGACTATGGCTACACCTTC. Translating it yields CASSSTPGQGDYGYTF.

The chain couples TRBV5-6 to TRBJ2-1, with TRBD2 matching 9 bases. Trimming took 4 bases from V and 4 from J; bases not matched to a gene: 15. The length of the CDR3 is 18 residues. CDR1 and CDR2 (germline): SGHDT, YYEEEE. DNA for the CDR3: TGTGCCAGCAGCCCCAAGTTTTTAGCGGGGGAGATTTACAATGAGCAGTTCTTC. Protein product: CASSPKFLAGEIYNEQFF.